These 14 T cell receptor beta chains were all obtained from the same sample, sequenced in a study of blood T cell repertoires in COVID-19. Produced via immunoSEQ multiplex PCR; TCRdb's table is partial and in-frame only. This sample yields a few hundred thousand clones, of which under 90% are seen a single time; more than 9% belongs to the top ten. Material for sequencing was PBMCs or T cells enriched from blood (not recorded which). These receptors came from a woman aged 18-29 years who had recovered from COVID-19.

V and J are TRBV7-9 and TRBJ2-7, with a possible D match to TRBD1 (7 bases). The length of the CDR3 is 13 residues. Per germline, CDR1 SEHNR and CDR2 FQNEAQ (reference sequence). With 5 bases removed from V and 4 bases from J, the gap between germline ends came to 12 bases. The CDR3 nucleotides are TGTGCCAGCAGCCCCTCAGGGGGGTACGAGCAGTACTTC. Protein: CASSPSGGYEQYF.

The J gene is TRBJ2-1, the V gene TRBV28, with a weak D call TRBD1 (6 bases). Germline-derived CDR1 and CDR2 are MDHEN and SYDVKM. Trimming removed 9 bases at V and 10 bases at J, with 16 bases between. The CDR3 covers 12 residues. CDR3 loop: CASKTTGTEQFF. The CDR3 DNA is TGTGCCAGTAAAACCACCGGGACAGAGCAGTTCTTC.

This sequence joins TRBV5-1 and TRBJ2-5; maybe TRBD2 (5 bases). V was cut by 6 bases and J by 5 bases, with 14 bases left in between. The length of the CDR3 is 13 residues. Germline V gives CDR1 SGHRS, CDR2 YFSETQ. In DNA form, the CDR3 reads TGCGCCAGCACCCCGGGGATAGGGGAGACCCAGTACTTC. It codes for CASTPGIGETQYF.

The chain joins TRBV14 to TRBJ2-5, with D unresolved. Trimming pared 1 base from V and 5 bases from J, leaving 11 bases between. CDR3 length: 14 residues. In germline, CDR1 is SGHDN, CDR2 FVKESK. The CDR3 DNA is TGTGCCAGCAGCCAAGTTCTCAGTGTTGAGACCCAGTACTTC. This translates into CASSQVLSVETQYF.

The V and J genes are TRBV5-4 and TRBJ1-2; possible D gene TRBD1, 6 bases. Germline CDR1 SGHNT, CDR2 YYREEE (reference sequence). The CDR3 totals 14 residues. The ends were cut back, 2 bases at V and 8 bases at J, with 16 bases in the middle. The CDR3 DNA sequence: TGTGCCAGCAGCTTAATGGGCAGGGGAAGAGGCTACACCTTC. Its protein is CASSLMGRGRGYTF. Looking up the rest from reference TRBV5-4 and TRBJ1-2 gives the full variable domain: ETGVTQSPTHLIKTRGQQVTLRCSSQSGHNTVSWYQQALGQGPQFIFQYYREEENGRGNFPPRFSGLQFPNYSSELNVNALELDDSALYLCASSLMGRGRGYTFGSGTRLTVV.

V and J are TRBV7-6 and TRBJ2-5, with no clear D. This CDR3 contains 12 residues. V was cut by 1 base and J by 5 bases, with 5 bases left in between. Germline CDR1 is SGHVS and CDR2 is FNYEAQ. CDR3 nucleotides: TGTGCCAGCAGCTTAGACGGGGAGACCCAGTACTTC. Encoded protein: CASSLDGETQYF.

The rearrangement links TRBV24-1 to TRBJ2-5; TRBD2 matches at 11 bases. Trimming cost V 5 bases and J 2 bases; bases outside gene matches: 18. CDR1 is KGHDR and CDR2 is SFDVKD in the germline V gene. The CDR3 extends over 20 amino acids. The CDR3 nucleotides are TGTGCCACCAGTGCCCCAATCCTAGCGGGAGGCCCAGAGGAACAAGAGACCCAGTACTTC. This translates into CATSAPILAGGPEEQETQYF.

The chain has TRBV5-1 and TRBJ2-5; possible D gene TRBD1, 6 bases. Trimming stripped 2 bases from V and 2 bases from J, with 16 bases between. This CDR3 region has 16 residues. CDR1 and CDR2 (germline): SGHRS, YFSETQ. CDR3 residues: CASSFGDRSIQETQYF. The DNA of the CDR3 is TGCGCCAGCAGCTTTGGAGACAGGAGCATTCAAGAGACCCAGTACTTC.

The V call is TRBV2, the J call TRBJ1-2; D is unclear. V shed 0 bases and J shed 8 bases, with 10 bases lying between them. This CDR3 is built from 13 residues. CDR1 and CDR2 from the germline V gene are SNHLY and FYNNEI. CDR3 residues: CASSEAERGGYTF. DNA of the CDR3: TGTGCCAGCAGTGAAGCGGAGAGAGGGGGCTACACCTTC. Full variable domain (rest looked up from reference TRBV2 and TRBJ1-2): EPEVTQTPSHQVTQMGQEVILRCVPISNHLYFYWYRQILGQKVEFLVSFYNNEISEKSEIFDDQFSVERPDGSNFTLKIRSTKLEDSAMYFCASSEAERGGYTFGSGTRLTVV.

This chain links TRBV13 with TRBJ1-2; D remains unclear. V was cut by 7 bases and J by 4 bases, with 22 bases left in between. The CDR3 covers 16 residues. The germline V gene encodes CDR1 PRHDT and CDR2 FYEKMQ (reference sequence). This CDR3 reads CASTRGSALSFYGYTF. For the CDR3, the DNA is TGTGCCAGCACACGCGGCAGTGCTCTTTCCTTCTATGGCTACACCTTC.

The rearrangement uses TRBV6-6 and TRBJ1-4, with D possibly being TRBD1 (6 bases). V lost 5 bases and J lost 4, with 11 bases in between. The CDR3 totals 14 residues. CDR1 is MNHNY and CDR2 is SVGAGI in the germline V gene (reference sequence). The CDR3 protein is CASSPGHLNEKLFF. CDR3 coding DNA: TGTGCCAGCAGTCCGGGACACCTTAATGAAAAACTGTTTTTT.

This chain uses TRBV2 with TRBJ2-4; 13 bases line up with TRBD2. CDR3 size: 20 residues. V was pared by 10 bases and J by 3 bases, with 21 bases of the junction left unmatched. The germline gives CDR1 SNHLY, CDR2 FYNNEI. The CDR3 sequence is CATHPKLTSGRARGKNIQYF. The CDR3 nucleotides are TGTGCCACCCACCCCAAATTAACTAGCGGGAGGGCCAGGGGCAAAAACATTCAGTACTTC.

This clone was found once. This sequence joins TRBV5-4 and TRBJ2-1; TRBD2 might be the D (6 bases). The V gene lost 4 bases and the J gene lost 10 bases, with 9 bases spanning the gap. Germline assignment: CDR1 SGHNT and CDR2 YYREEE (reference sequence). This CDR3 is built from 11 residues. DNA of the CDR3: TGTGCCAGCAGCGGGGGGACGGAGCAGTTCTTC. This sequence encodes CASSGGTEQFF.

The V call is TRBV10-3, the J call TRBJ2-7; tentatively, D is TRBD2 (6 bases). The CDR3 has 14 residues. Germline loops: CDR1 ENHRY, CDR2 SYGVKD. V lost 0 bases and J lost 3, with 9 bases in between. CDR3 amino acids: CAISESGGIYEQYF. The CDR3 nucleotides are TGTGCCATCAGTGAGTCCGGGGGAATCTACGAGCAGTACTTC.